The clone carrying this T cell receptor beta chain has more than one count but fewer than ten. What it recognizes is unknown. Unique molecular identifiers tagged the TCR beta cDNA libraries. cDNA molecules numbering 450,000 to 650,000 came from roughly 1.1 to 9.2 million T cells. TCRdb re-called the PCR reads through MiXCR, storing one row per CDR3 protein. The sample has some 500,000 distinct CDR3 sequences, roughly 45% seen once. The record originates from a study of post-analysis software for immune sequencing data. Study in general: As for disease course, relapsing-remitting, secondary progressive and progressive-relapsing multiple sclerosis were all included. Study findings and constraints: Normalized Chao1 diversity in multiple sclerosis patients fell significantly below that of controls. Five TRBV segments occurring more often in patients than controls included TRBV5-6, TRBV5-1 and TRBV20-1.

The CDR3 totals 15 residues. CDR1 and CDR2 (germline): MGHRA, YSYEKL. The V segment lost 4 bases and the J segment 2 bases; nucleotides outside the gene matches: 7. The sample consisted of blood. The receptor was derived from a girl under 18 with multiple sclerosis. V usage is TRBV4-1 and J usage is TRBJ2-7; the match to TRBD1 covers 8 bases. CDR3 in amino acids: CASSPRQGLAYEQYF. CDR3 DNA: TGCGCCAGCAGCCCGCGACAGGGGTTGGCCTACGAGCAGTACTTC.